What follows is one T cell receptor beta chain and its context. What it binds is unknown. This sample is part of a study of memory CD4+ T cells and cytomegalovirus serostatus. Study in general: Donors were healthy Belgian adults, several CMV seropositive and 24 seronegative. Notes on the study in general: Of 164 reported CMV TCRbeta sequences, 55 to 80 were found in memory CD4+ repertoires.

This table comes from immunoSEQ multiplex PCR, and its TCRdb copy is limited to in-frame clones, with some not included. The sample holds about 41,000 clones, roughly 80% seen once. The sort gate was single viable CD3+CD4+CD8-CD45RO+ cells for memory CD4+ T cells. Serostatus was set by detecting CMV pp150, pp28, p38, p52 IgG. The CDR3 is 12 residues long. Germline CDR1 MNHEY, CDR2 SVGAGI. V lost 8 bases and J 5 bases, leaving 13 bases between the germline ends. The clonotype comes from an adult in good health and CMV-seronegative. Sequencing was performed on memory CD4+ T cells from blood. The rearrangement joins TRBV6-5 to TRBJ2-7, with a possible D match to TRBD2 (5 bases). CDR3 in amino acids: CASEGRAHEQYF. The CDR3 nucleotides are TGTGCCAGCGAGGGCCGTGCCCACGAGCAGTACTTC.